This TCR beta chain was obtained from a study of cytomegalovirus exposure and HLA in healthy donors. Study-wide results and limits: The authors later found TCR association rates varying by HLA locus, with DRB1 most and HLA-C fewest. Fewer N-insertions (relative to the approximately 700-donor mean) were reportedly seen in an Asian-associated ancestry cluster in a later analysis.

About this clone itself: Its antigen remains unknown.

Vbeta (60) and Jbeta (13) primers were used in the PCR. Method: immunoSEQ multiplex PCR; TCRdb's copy keeps in-frame clones and lacks some. The sample has approximately 120,000 clones; over 65% are singletons. This CDR3 has 14 amino acids. Trimming pared 3 bases from V and 2 bases from J, leaving 11 bases between. Per the germline V gene, CDR1 is GTSNPN and CDR2 is SVGIG (reference sequence). The chain couples TRBV30 to TRBJ1-3, with unresolved D. Sequenced sample: PBMCs. This clonotype originated in a young man in good health and CMV-seropositive. The CDR3 DNA reads TGTGCCTGGAGCCCCCTGAGCCCTGGAAACACCATATATTTT. This translates into CAWSPLSPGNTIYF. Looking up the rest from reference TRBV30 and TRBJ1-3 gives the full variable domain: SQTIHQWPATLVQPVGSPLSLECTVEGTSNPNLYWYRQAAGRGLQLLFYSVGIGQISSEVPQNLSASRPQDRQFILSSKKLLLSDSGFYLCAWSPLSPGNTIYFGEGSWLTVV.